A single sample gave rise to the 23 T cell receptor beta chains below, sequenced in a study of T cell repertoires in cytomegalovirus infection. These receptors lack a known antigen. One entry per CDR3 protein, called by TCRdb with MiXCR from the reads. Here the sample spans under 70,000 distinct CDR3 sequences, 25% to 40% being singletons. The sample taken for sequencing was PBMCs, sequenced either directly or after in vitro stimulation (not recorded which). Source of these receptors: a human donor in good health (CMV status not recorded). Some clones in this sample may be carry-over from other donors' samples.

The V call is TRBV6-5, the J call TRBJ2-1; D assignment may be TRBD1 or TRBD2 (7 bases each). Looked up from germline, CDR1 is MNHEY and CDR2 is SVGAGI. This CDR3 has 15 amino acids. V was shortened by 6 bases and J by 7 bases, with 19 bases between the two germline ends. The chain's CDR3 is CASSPGGDLVNEQFF. The CDR3 DNA is TGTGCCAGCAGCCCAGGGGGGGACCTAGTAAATGAGCAGTTCTTC.

The table lists this clonotype with many counts. This chain uses TRBV12-3 or TRBV12-4 with TRBJ2-1, with 11 bases fitting TRBD2. Trimming at V came to 6 bases and at J to 5 bases, leaving 3 bases not matched to a gene. This CDR3 is 14 amino acids long. The CDR3 coding sequence is TGTGCCAGCAGACCGGGACTAGCGGACAATGAGCAGTTCTTC. Translated: CASRPGLADNEQFF.

This clonotype was seen more than once but under ten times. This rearrangement joins TRBV7-9 to TRBJ2-7; TRBD2 agrees at 7 bases. CDR3 length: 12 amino acids. The germline V gene encodes CDR1 SEHNR and CDR2 FQNEAQ (reference sequence). The ends lost 3 bases at V and 6 bases at J; junction bases unmatched: 2. DNA of the CDR3: TGTGCCAGCAGCTTCGGACTAGTCGAGCAGTACTTC. This codes for CASSFGLVEQYF. The variable domain in full, completed from reference TRBV7-9 and TRBJ2-7, reads DTGVSQNPRHKITKRGQNVTFRCDPISEHNRLYWYRQTLGQGPEFLTYFQNEAQLEKSRLLSDRFSAERPKGSFSTLEIQRTEQGDSAMYLCASSFGLVEQYFGPGTRLTVT.

DNA of the CDR3: TGTGCCAGCAGAGGGGGACAGGGACGGGTGAAGCAGTACTTC. Its protein product is CASRGGQGRVKQYF. V usage is TRBV3-1 and J usage is TRBJ2-7, with TRBD1 identical over 9 bases. CDR3 length: 14 residues. The V gene end was trimmed by 6 bases and the J gene end by 8 bases; junction bases not matched to a gene: 11. Per the germline V gene, CDR1 is LGHDT and CDR2 is YNNKEL (reference sequence).

This clonotype showed up just a few times. This chain joins TRBV5-1 and TRBJ1-4; 9 nucleotides align to TRBD1. Germline V lookup: CDR1 SGHRS, CDR2 YFSETQ. The CDR3 runs 14 residues. Germline trimming cut 3 bases from V and 8 bases from J; bases unmatched to any gene: 5. CDR3 residues: CASSSGQGLEKLFF. CDR3 DNA sequence: TGCGCCAGCAGCTCAGGACAGGGGCTAGAAAAACTGTTTTTT.

V is TRBV20-1 and J is TRBJ1-1, with 9 bases fitting TRBD1. Germline V gene data show CDR1 as DFQATT and CDR2 as SNEGSKA (reference sequence). The CDR3 spans 16 residues. With 0 bases clipped from V and 10 bases from J, the junction kept 15 bases outside the gene matches. CDR3 bases: TGCAGTGCTAGAGACTATCGGACAGGGGATGGGGTCGGAGCTTTCTTT. Translating gives CSARDYRTGDGVGAFF.

The rearrangement uses TRBV7-4 and TRBJ1-6; D uncertain. CDR1 is SGHVT, CDR2 SQSDAQ, per germline. Trimming removed 1 base from V and 8 bases from J, with 6 bases in between. The CDR3 has 13 residues. The CDR3 reads CASSLGQDSPLHF. The DNA of the CDR3 is TGTGCCAGCAGCTTAGGTCAGGATTCACCCCTCCACTTT.

This clonotype was counted many times. The genes are TRBV7-9 and TRBJ2-7; TRBD2 agrees at 7 bases. CDR3 length: 15 amino acids. V shed 5 bases and J 3 bases; nucleotides not matched to a gene: 10. CDR1 SEHNR and CDR2 FQNEAQ come from the germline V gene (reference sequence). The CDR3 spells CASSPFGRGIYEQYF. The CDR3 region has the DNA TGTGCCAGCAGCCCGTTTGGGCGGGGGATCTACGAGCAGTACTTC.

This clonotype was counted only a few times. This chain joins TRBV20-1 and TRBJ2-5; D is possibly TRBD2 (5 bases). With 5 bases removed from V and 2 bases from J, the gap between germline ends came to 15 bases. From germline, CDR1 is DFQATT and CDR2 SNEGSKA (reference sequence). This CDR3 has 14 residues. CDR3 region: CSAEGLTLQETQYF. The CDR3, as DNA: TGCAGTGCTGAGGGCCTGACGTTACAAGAGACCCAGTACTTC.

V and J are TRBV5-4 and TRBJ2-3; D is unclear. The germline CDR1 and CDR2 sequences are SGHNT and YYREEE (reference sequence). The CDR3 contains 13 residues. Trimming shortened V by 4 bases and J by 2 bases, and 8 bases separated the two germline ends. The CDR3 DNA reads as TGTGCCAGCAGCCCCGGGTCCACAGATACGCAGTATTTT. It is translated as CASSPGSTDTQYF.

The chain has TRBV4-1 and TRBJ1-2; no firm D call. The CDR3 totals 13 residues. Germline lookup yields CDR1 MGHRA and CDR2 YSYEKL. V gave up 2 bases and J gave up 3 bases, with 7 bases separating them. CDR3 in amino acids: CASSQSQDYGYTF. The CDR3 nucleotides read TGCGCCAGCAGCCAATCACAAGACTATGGCTACACCTTC.

This clonotype was observed a few times. The rearrangement uses TRBV5-6 and TRBJ2-5; the match to TRBD1 covers 10 bases. J lost 3 bases, V lost 0 bases, and 5 bases had no gene match. Germline V CDR1 and CDR2: SGHDT, YYEEEE. CDR3 length: 16 amino acids. For the CDR3, the DNA is TGTGCCAGCAGCTTGGCAATAGGGACAGGGGAAGAGACCCAGTACTTC. It codes for CASSLAIGTGEETQYF. The full variable domain, its missing parts supplied by reference TRBV5-6 and TRBJ2-5, is DAGVTQSPTHLIKTRGQQVTLRCSPKSGHDTVSWYQQALGQGPQFIFQYYEEEERQRGNFPDRFSGHQFPNYSSELNVNALLLGDSALYLCASSLAIGTGEETQYFGPGTRLLVL.

The sample holds a few counts of this clonotype. V usage is TRBV7-9 and J usage is TRBJ1-6; the D is unclear. This CDR3 has 14 amino acids. The germline gives CDR1 SEHNR, CDR2 FQNEAQ (reference sequence). V was shortened by 1 base and J by 7 bases, with 8 bases between the two germline ends. CDR3 in DNA: TGTGCCAGCAGCTTAGTGGTTGGGAATTCACCCCTCCACTTT. Amino acid sequence: CASSLVVGNSPLHF.

This clonotype was observed many times. This chain joins TRBV7-2 and TRBJ1-2; D is possibly TRBD1 (6 bases). The germline V gene encodes CDR1 SGHTA and CDR2 FQGNSA. The CDR3 contains 13 residues. The V gene lost 4 bases and the J gene lost 2 bases, with 8 bases spanning the gap. The CDR3 reads CASSYGQNYGYTF. CDR3 DNA: TGTGCCAGCAGCTACGGACAGAACTATGGCTACACCTTC.

Only a few counts were recorded for this clonotype. The chain links TRBV4-1 to TRBJ2-1; possible D gene TRBD1, 5 bases. Germline V gene sequence: CDR1 MGHRA, CDR2 YSYEKL. The CDR3 contains 15 residues. Trimming stripped 4 bases from V and 8 bases from J, with 18 bases between. CDR3 protein: CASSPAGKGLDEQFF. CDR3 bases: TGCGCCAGCAGCCCGGCAGGGAAGGGCTTGGATGAGCAGTTCTTC.

This clonotype was counted once. The rearrangement links TRBV11-2 to TRBJ1-3, with D possibly TRBD1 on 5 matching bases. The CDR3 consists of 15 residues. V shed 2 bases and J shed 3 bases, with 11 bases lying between them. Germline V gene lookup returns CDR1 SGHAT and CDR2 FQNNGV. CDR3 loop: CASSLWGRDGNTIYF. The CDR3 region has the DNA TGTGCCAGCAGCTTATGGGGCAGGGATGGAAACACCATATATTTT.

This clonotype came up a few times. The chain carries TRBV6-5 and TRBJ1-1; 7 bases are a match to TRBD1. Germline CDR1 is MNHEY and CDR2 is SVGAGI. CDR3 length equals 15 residues. The V gene end was trimmed by 7 bases and the J gene end by 3 bases; junction bases not matched to a gene: 11. CDR3 amino acids: CASTPRGPRDTEAFF. CDR3 nucleotide sequence: TGTGCCAGCACCCCAAGGGGGCCGAGGGACACTGAAGCTTTCTTT.

V gene TRBV2 combines with J gene TRBJ2-3, with 8 nucleotides matching TRBD2. V lost 3 bases and J lost 2; bases outside the gene matches: 7. Germline V gene sequence: CDR1 SNHLY, CDR2 FYNNEI. The CDR3 runs to 16 residues. The CDR3 DNA reads TGTGCCAGCAGTGACTTCTTGCGGGAGGTCACAGATACGCAGTATTTT. It codes for CASSDFLREVTDTQYF.

This clonotype turned up a few times. This chain connects TRBV6-2 or TRBV6-3 to TRBJ2-5, with D perhaps being TRBD1 or TRBD2 (5 bases each). V dropped 2 bases and J dropped 5 bases, with 12 bases sitting between them. CDR1 MNHEY and CDR2 SVGEGT come from the germline V gene. CDR3 length: 14 residues. The CDR3 protein is CASSYGTRRETQYF. The CDR3 bases are TGTGCCAGCAGTTACGGGACCCGCCGGGAGACCCAGTACTTC.

This clonotype was seen more than once but under ten times. The CDR3 DNA sequence: TGTGCCATCAGTGAGTCAGGAGGGAATGAAAAACTGTTTTTT. It yields the protein CAISESGGNEKLFF. V usage is TRBV10-3 and J usage is TRBJ1-4, with unresolved D. Germline V gives CDR1 ENHRY, CDR2 SYGVKD. The V and J ends lost 0 bases and 5 bases respectively, with 7 bases between them. The CDR3 runs to 14 residues.

This clonotype was counted ten times or more. The chain combines TRBV15 with TRBJ2-2, with D possibly matching TRBD1 (5 bases). There are 16 residues in the CDR3. Germline V gene data show CDR1 as LNHNV and CDR2 as YYDKDF (reference sequence). Trimming removed 5 bases from V and 6 bases from J, with 19 bases in between. The CDR3: CATSQERRVVPGELFF. Written as DNA, the CDR3 is TGTGCCACCAGCCAAGAACGCAGGGTAGTCCCCGGGGAGCTGTTTTTT.

This clonotype was seen only a few times. This chain connects TRBV6-1 to TRBJ1-5; D is uncertain. Germline V gene data show CDR1 as MNHNS and CDR2 as SASEGT. Trimming shortened V by 4 bases and J by 2 bases, and 9 bases separated the two germline ends. This CDR3 contains 14 residues. DNA of the CDR3: TGTGCCAGCAGTGCGGTAGTCGGCAATCAGCCCCAGCATTTT. Amino acid sequence: CASSAVVGNQPQHF.

This sequence joins TRBV9 and TRBJ2-7, with 7 bases fitting TRBD1. The germline CDR1 and CDR2 sequences are SGDLS and YYNGEE. The CDR3 extends over 15 amino acids. V was pared by 0 bases and J by 2 bases, with 5 bases of the junction left unmatched. CDR3 region: CASSVGGTATYEQYF. The CDR3 DNA follows: TGTGCCAGCAGCGTAGGGGGGACAGCTACCTACGAGCAGTACTTC.